The TCR beta chain under discussion was sequenced for a study of blood T cell repertoires in COVID-19. In the study overall: Nucleic acid was either cDNA or gDNA, and it came from T cells, B-cell-depleted T cells, or PBMCs.

The V and J ends lost 6 bases and 3 bases, in that order; junction bases with no gene match: 4. CDR3 length: 14 residues. Germline-derived CDR1 and CDR2 are SEHNR and FQNEAQ (reference sequence). Authors' data handling: Amplifying reference gene primers gave estimates of nucleated cell counts. Clones were sequenced by immunoSEQ multiplex PCR, and TCRdb holds only the in-frame ones, with some missing. V and J calls and clone size follow that table, whereas D and trimming were derived from the DNA. The sample includes 100,000 or so clones, about 91% of them seen just once. The sequenced sample consisted of peripheral blood. This TCR came from a man in his 60s with acute or convalescent COVID-19. The chain combines TRBV7-9 with TRBJ2-1; 8 bases match TRBD2. The CDR3 protein is CASRPGGVYNEQFF. As DNA, the CDR3 is TGTGCCAGCAGACCCGGGGGGGTCTACAATGAGCAGTTCTTC.